This T cell receptor beta chain originates from a study of shared clonotypes between healthy human individuals. Study in general: Those who served as donors were a couple of women and three men between the ages of 18 and 49.

To note about this clone: Its specificity is unknown.

Trimming removed 2 bases from V and 6 bases from J; junction bases left unmatched: 15. CDR3 length: 17 amino acids. Germline CDR1 reads SGHAT; CDR2 reads FQNNGV. Terminally differentiated effector memory CD45RA+ cells were excluded from the naive CD8 cells, which were CD45RO-negative and positively selected for CCR7. Regarding the study as a whole: Memory subsets had estimated richness that was generally smaller than that of naive subsets.

Genomic DNA belonging to each subset was distributed in equal measure over several immunoSEQ plates. The data were produced by immunoSEQ multiplex PCR, yet TCRdb's version contains in-frame clones alone and is incomplete. The table records nearly 600,000 clones, around 95% of them present only once. The chain joins TRBV11-2 to TRBJ2-7; 8 bases are a match to TRBD2. Material: naive CD8+ T cells sorted from blood. The clonotype was recovered from a woman in her thirties in good health. CDR3 region: CASSLPLGREEASEQYF. Here the CDR3 DNA reads TGTGCCAGCAGCTTACCACTGGGGCGGGAGGAAGCTTCCGAGCAGTACTTC. Based on the CDR3 plus reference TRBV11-2 and TRBJ2-7, the full variable domain is EAGVAQSPRYKIIEKRQSVAFWCNPISGHATLYWYQQILGQGPKLLIQFQNNGVVDDSQLPKDRFSAERLKGVDSTLKIQPAKLEDSAVYLCASSLPLGREEASEQYFGPGTRLTVT.